These 16 T cell receptor beta chains share one sample of origin, sequenced in a study of T cell responses to AZD1222 COVID-19 vaccine. Sequencing was performed with immunoSEQ multiplex PCR; in TCRdb, only in-frame clones are kept and a portion is missing. The sample lists fewer than 120,000 clones; just under 95% were seen once. Material: peripheral blood, obtained 28 days after the second AZD1222 dose. The receptors derive from an adult who received the AZD1222 COVID-19 vaccine.

The gene calls are TRBV4-1 and TRBJ2-5; the D gene is possibly TRBD1 (5 bases). Germline CDR1 MGHRA, CDR2 YSYEKL. The V end lost 1 base, the J end lost 4 bases, and 16 bases lay between the germline ends. CDR3 length: 16 residues. CDR3 residues: CASSQARQGEPETQYF. CDR3 DNA: TGCGCCAGCAGCCAAGCAAGGCAGGGTGAGCCAGAGACCCAGTACTTC.

This rearrangement joins TRBV9 to TRBJ1-6; 10 bases line up with TRBD1. This CDR3 spans 13 amino acids. Losses at the gene ends were 3 bases for V and 11 bases for J; bases not matched to a gene: 2. The V gene's germline CDR1 is SGDLS and CDR2 YYNGEE. The CDR3 bases are TGTGCCAGCAGCGAGGGGACAGGGGCACCCCTCCACTTT. Amino acid sequence: CASSEGTGAPLHF.

The chain links TRBV4-1 to TRBJ1-1, with D uncertain. Germline lookup yields CDR1 MGHRA and CDR2 YSYEKL. V lost 1 base and J lost 9, with 21 bases in between. The CDR3 has 16 residues. The CDR3, as DNA: TGCGCCAGCAGCCAAGGTGGGGTGCTAATGGTGGGGAAAGCTTTCTTT. Its translation is CASSQGGVLMVGKAFF.

The gene calls are TRBV7-8 and TRBJ1-4, with 8 nucleotides matching TRBD1. CDR3 length: 14 residues. The ends lost 5 bases at V and 3 bases at J; junction bases unmatched: 2. Germline V gives CDR1 SGHVS, CDR2 FQNEAQ. The CDR3 DNA sequence: TGTGCCAGCAGCCCGGACAGGGCTAATGAAAAACTGTTTTTT. The encoded protein is CASSPDRANEKLFF.

DNA of the CDR3: TGTGCCAGCACCAACCGACTAGCAGGGCTATACACAGATACGCAGTATTTT. Its translation: CASTNRLAGLYTDTQYF. The chain combines TRBV28 with TRBJ2-3; TRBD2 agrees at 7 bases. This CDR3 contains 17 residues. The V and J ends lost 7 bases and 2 bases, in that order; junction bases with no gene match: 15. Germline CDR1 is MDHEN and CDR2 is SYDVKM.

The chain has TRBV6-2 or TRBV6-3 and TRBJ1-1, with unresolved D. This CDR3 has 14 amino acids. From germline, CDR1 is MNHEY and CDR2 SVGEGT. With 2 bases removed from V and 2 bases from J, the gap between germline ends came to 9 bases. The CDR3 bases are TGTGCCAGCAGTTACGCACGGGATAACACTGAAGCTTTCTTT. Protein product: CASSYARDNTEAFF.

This chain connects TRBV18 to TRBJ2-2; no firm D call. There are 14 residues in the CDR3. V was shortened by 3 bases and J by 1 base, with 6 bases between the two germline ends. Germline CDR1 and CDR2: KGHSH and LQKENI. The CDR3 is CASSPGQNTGELFF. The CDR3 DNA reads as TGTGCCAGCTCACCCGGGCAGAACACCGGGGAGCTGTTTTTT.

Note on this clone: At one boundary the junction diverges from the germline segment, which might be a read error. The V and J genes are TRBV7-7 and TRBJ2-1, with no clear D. The CDR3 extends over 15 amino acids. Germline V gene lookup returns CDR1 SSHAT and CDR2 FNYEAQ (reference sequence). The CDR3 loop is CASSFDQSSYNEQFF. The CDR3 DNA reads as TGTGCTAGCAGCTTCGACCAGAGCTCCTACAATGAGCAGTTCTTC.

V and J are TRBV12-3 or TRBV12-4 and TRBJ2-5, with D hard to call. Deletions cut 6 bases from V and 5 bases from J, with 7 bases between. The CDR3 is 11 residues long. This CDR3 reads CASSIWETQYF. The CDR3 coding sequence is TGTGCCAGCAGCATATGGGAGACCCAGTACTTC.

J is TRBJ2-5 and V is TRBV19; D unclear. In germline, CDR1 is LNHDA, CDR2 SQIVND (reference sequence). V gave up 3 bases and J gave up 4 bases, with 9 bases separating them. This CDR3 has 13 amino acids. CDR3 sequence reads: CASSIGGPETQYF. For the CDR3, the DNA is TGTGCCAGTAGTATCGGTGGCCCAGAGACCCAGTACTTC. The whole variable domain, filled in from reference TRBV19 and TRBJ2-5, reads DGGITQSPKYLFRKEGQNVTLSCEQNLNHDAMYWYRQDPGQGLRLIYYSQIVNDFQKGDIAEGYSVSREKKESFPLTVTSAQKNPTAFYLCASSIGGPETQYFGPGTRLLVL.

The chain carries TRBV28 and TRBJ1-4; D is perhaps TRBD1 (6 bases). This CDR3 has 16 residues. In germline, CDR1 is MDHEN, CDR2 SYDVKM. Trimming took off 4 bases at V and 5 bases at J, with 17 bases between the two ends. The CDR3 DNA sequence: TGTGCCAGCAGTTCTACGCTCGGGACACCGAATGAAAAACTGTTTTTT. Protein: CASSSTLGTPNEKLFF.

This clone was recorded only once. The gene calls are TRBV6-5 and TRBJ1-2; D unclear. The CDR3 consists of 13 residues. Trimming stripped 0 bases from V and 6 bases from J, with 8 bases between. The germline gives CDR1 MNHEY, CDR2 SVGAGI. The CDR3 region is CASSYSGSNGYTF. Here the CDR3 DNA reads TGTGCCAGCAGTTACTCTGGGAGTAATGGCTACACCTTC.

V gene TRBV3-1 (or the pseudogene TRBV3-2) combines with J gene TRBJ1-2, with D perhaps matching TRBD1 (5 bases). CDR3 length equals 18 residues. Germline V gives CDR1 LGHDT, CDR2 YNNKEL (reference sequence). Trimming took off 8 bases at V and 5 bases at J, with 30 bases between the two ends. The CDR3 here is CASSPGQRVACGRYGYTF. CDR3 nucleotides: TGTGCCAGCTCCCCGGGGCAGCGCGTAGCTTGTGGTAGGTATGGCTACACCTTC.

The genes are TRBV12-3 or TRBV12-4 and TRBJ2-1; 8 bases fit TRBD2. The CDR3 runs 13 residues. Trimming cost V 6 bases and J 8 bases; bases outside gene matches: 6. The CDR3 DNA follows: TGTGCCAGCAGCTTCGGACTAGCACATGAGCAGTTCTTC. Translation gives CASSFGLAHEQFF.

The chain couples TRBV4-3 to TRBJ1-3; the D gene is possibly TRBD1 (5 bases). V was cut by 1 base and J by 3 bases, with 10 bases left in between. The CDR3 is made up of 15 amino acids. The germline V gene has CDR1 LGHNA and CDR2 YSLEER. The CDR3 sequence: CASSQAREGGNTIYF. CDR3 DNA sequence: TGCGCCAGCAGCCAAGCCAGGGAAGGTGGAAACACCATATATTTT.

The V gene is TRBV6-6, the J gene TRBJ2-7; D uncertain. In germline, CDR1 is MNHNY, CDR2 SVGAGI (reference sequence). V shed 7 bases and J shed 3 bases, with 16 bases lying between them. The CDR3 runs to 14 residues. The CDR3 sequence: CASIRDQVSYEQYF. The CDR3 DNA is TGTGCCAGCATTAGAGACCAGGTGAGCTACGAGCAGTACTTC.